The T cell receptor (beta chain) under discussion was sequenced for a study of human T cells and chemical hapten exposure (dated by TCRdb to the early 2020s). At the level of the whole study: Libraries were pooled for sequencing, and per-sample TCR yields varied mainly because of small differences in library volumes within the pool. Peripheral blood TCR repertoire changes were tracked in vivo in alopecia patients during primary and secondary sensitization to the hapten diphenylcyclopropenone (DPC). Each blood RNA sample was used to sequence both TCR alpha and TCR beta chains.

This clonotype has at least ten counts. What antigen it recognizes has not been identified. No per-base quality is available; no much larger clone lies one base away. Receptors were amplified or captured by 5' RACE. Data came from an Illumina MiSeq. Library preparation attached unique molecular identifiers to individual cDNA molecules for quantitative, reproducible TCR counting. On the authors' methods: A median of roughly 99,000 TCRs per sample was observed, with a range of 23,224 to 690,600. V, J and CDR3 annotation of the TCR reads was performed with the Decombinator software suite. For PS versus PT1 abundance plots, all samples were subsampled to the same number of TCRs (28,000). TCRs were defined as expanded if absent before sensitization and observed at least eight times at the 2-week time point. TCRdb trimmed public reads at Q25 via fastp, called clones via MiXCR and kept in-frame beta chains. Each CDR3 protein appears once, grouped with its most common genes and DNA. These V and J calls originate from TCRdb's pipeline instead of the authors' own analysis. The sample has approximately 140,000 distinct CDR3 sequences on record, 3.5% to 5% of them singletons. Of the sample, 1.2% to 1.5% falls within the top ten clones.

The study at large found these results: No change with DPC sensitization was found in the number of TCRs above 1 in 1000 frequency, and no evidence of global repertoire structure alterations was found. Repeated subsampling changed both the strength of the expansion versus patch-test correlation and the threshold at which that correlation became significant.

Total RNA was extracted from unfractionated whole blood that had been collected in Tempus Blood RNA tubes. As TCR sequencing controls, four or five healthy volunteers were used, with blood taken at day 0, 2 weeks and 6 weeks. The V and J ends are trimmed by 3 bases and 7 bases, leaving 4 bases between them. The CDR3 runs 11 amino acids, cysteine and phenylalanine included. CDR3 DNA only is kept here, 33 bases in frame from base 1. The receptor's source is a female donor in good health. In this chain, TRBV12-3 or TRBV12-4 is recombined with TRBJ2-1; the D gene lacks a confident call. The DNA sequence is TGTGCCAGCAGTTTGGGTAATGAGCAGTTCTTC. Its product reads: CASSLGNEQFF.